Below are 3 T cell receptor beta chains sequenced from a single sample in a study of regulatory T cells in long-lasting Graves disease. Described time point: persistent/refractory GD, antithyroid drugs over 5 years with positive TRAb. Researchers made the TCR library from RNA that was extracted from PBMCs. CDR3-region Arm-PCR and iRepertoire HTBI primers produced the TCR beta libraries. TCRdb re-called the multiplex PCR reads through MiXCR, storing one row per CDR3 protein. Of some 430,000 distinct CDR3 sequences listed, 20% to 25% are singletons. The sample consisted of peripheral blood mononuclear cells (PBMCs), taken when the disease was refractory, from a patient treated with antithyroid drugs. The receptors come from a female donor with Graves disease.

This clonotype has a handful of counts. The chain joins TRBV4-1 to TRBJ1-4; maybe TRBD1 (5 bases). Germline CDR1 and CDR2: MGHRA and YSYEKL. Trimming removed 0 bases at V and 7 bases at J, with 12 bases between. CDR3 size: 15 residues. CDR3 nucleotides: TGCGCCAGCAGCCAAGAAGTTGGGGGTCTTGAAAAACTGTTTTTT. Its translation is CASSQEVGGLEKLFF.

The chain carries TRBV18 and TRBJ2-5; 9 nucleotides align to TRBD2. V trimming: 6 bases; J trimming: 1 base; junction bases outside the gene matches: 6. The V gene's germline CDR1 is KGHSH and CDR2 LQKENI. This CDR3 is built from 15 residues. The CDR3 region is CASSPLAGTQETQYF. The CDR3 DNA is TGTGCCAGCTCTCCTCTAGCGGGGACCCAAGAGACCCAGTACTTC. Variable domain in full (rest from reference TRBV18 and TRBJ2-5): NAGVMQNPRHLVRRRGQEARLRCSPMKGHSHVYWYRQLPEEGLKFMVYLQKENIIDESGMPKERFSAEFPKEGPSILRIQQVVRGDSAAYFCASSPLAGTQETQYFGPGTRLLVL.

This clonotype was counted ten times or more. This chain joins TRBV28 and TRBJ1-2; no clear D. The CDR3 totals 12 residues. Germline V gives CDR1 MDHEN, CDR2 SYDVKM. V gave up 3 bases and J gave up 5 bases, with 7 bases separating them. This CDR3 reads CASSFGLYGYTF. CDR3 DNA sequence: TGTGCCAGCAGTTTTGGGCTATATGGCTACACCTTC.